This TCR beta chain comes out of a study of vaccination effects on CD4 cells after COVID-19 (dated by TCRdb to 2021 to 2024). Notes on the research overall: In the ViraFEST assay, PBMC were stimulated with viral peptide pools, and antigen-specific CD4+ T cell clonotypes were then identified by expansion using TCR sequencing. Each well held under 2.5 million PBMC cultured in IMDM containing approximately 5% human AB serum, around 10 IU/ml IL-2 and gentamicin, along with 10 ug/ml peptides. The study compared SARS-CoV-2 spike-specific CD4+ TCR repertoires before and after mRNA vaccination in COVID-19 convalescent patients and infection-naive vaccine recipients. Altogether, some 11 COVID-19 convalescent patients and several SARS-CoV-2-naive healthy vaccine recipients made up the full study. Participants received two doses of either the BNT162b2 or the mRNA-1273 mRNA SARS-CoV-2 vaccine. The Oncomine TCR Beta short-read assay on an Illumina iSeq 100 was used to sequence cultures from other donors in the study.

After less than 13 days of culture, CD4+ T cells were isolated with the EasySep CD4+ T cell isolation kit. The absence of prior SARS-CoV-2 infection in healthy vaccine recipients was confirmed by negative nucleocapsid antibodies before and after vaccination. Half of the culture medium was replaced with fresh IL-2-containing medium on days 3 and 7. Each peptide stimulation condition was cultured in triplicate wells unless otherwise noted. Using Ficoll-Paque Plus gradient centrifugation, PBMC were separated from whole blood and then either used fresh or cryopreserved at -140C. The QIAamp micro DNA kit was used to extract genomic DNA from the cultured CD4+ T cells. The germline V gene (reference sequence) sets CDR1 to LNHDA and CDR2 to SQIVND. From cysteine to phenylalanine, the CDR3 is 14 amino acids long. The kept DNA is CDR3 alone, 42 bases in frame from the first base. Trimming costs V 1 base and J 2 bases, and their ends lie 8 bases apart.

The library was built by means of the immunoSEQ multiplex PCR assay. DNA from the cultured, isolated CD4+ T cells was subjected to TCR beta CDR3 sequencing. The paper's data handling went like this. Non-productive TCR sequences were removed, reads were trimmed to the CDR3 region, and CDR3s of at least 7 amino acids were retained. Antigen-specific clonotypes were identified with the MANAFEST web app by comparing expansion in peptide wells against reference cultures. Positive clones required FDR<0.05 expansion versus reference and all other wells, odds ratio above 5, and frequency above 0.1% in two replicate wells. Cross-reactive clonotypes were defined as significantly expanded in SARS-CoV-2 spike wells and in at least one common cold coronavirus spike condition. CDR3 similarity was assessed by Levenshtein distance with the stringdist R package, and unrooted trees were built with ape in R 3.6.1. The table comes from immuneACCESS by way of TCRdb, which keeps in-frame sequences with V and J called. Part of the clones is missing from these tables; in studies checked, under half for an unresolved V gene and the rest for unknown reasons. V and J calls plus clone size are reproduced from that table; the DNA served to infer D and trimming. The sample table records around 50,000 clones; roughly three fifths of these occur just once. Together, the top ten hold 4.5% to 6% of the sample.

What the work shows at the level of the full study, not this receptor alone: Marked clonal contraction was observed in both infection-induced and vaccine-induced clones at late post-vaccination timepoints, consistent with waning T cell responses. The study was limited by a small number of convalescent patients, and early post-infection timepoints were lacking. In healthy vaccine recipients, vaccine-induced clones were almost all SARS-CoV-2 mono-reactive, with only 1 of 255 being cross-reactive with common cold coronaviruses.

Points on this clone: No cognate antigen has been identified for it. Nothing much larger sits one base from this clone, and base qualities are not available.

This chain is built from TRBV19 and TRBJ1-1; the D segment could be TRBD1, given 6 matching bases. Sequences were derived from CD4+ T cells from PBMCs cultured without peptide, sampled before COVID-19 vaccination. This clonotype originated in a human donor who received a COVID-19 vaccine. The DNA is as follows: TGTGCCAGTAGTATAGGGGGACATAACACTGAAGCTTTCTTT. This sequence encodes CASSIGGHNTEAFF.